This is a list of T cell receptor beta chains from one sample in a study of T-cell memory formation after mild COVID-19. MiXCR, run by TCRdb on the 5' RACE reads, gives a single entry per CDR3 protein. The repertoire holds 90,000 to 120,000 distinct CDR3 sequences, with approximately 15% as singletons. The sample consisted of PBMCs or a T cell subset sorted from them (not recorded which). The receptors originated from a man younger than 30 who had mild COVID-19 (a few samples of this study predate the infection). Cell type and time point are not known. CDR3s include the opening cysteine and the closing phenylalanine or tryptophan. Fields, in order: D gene, clone size, J gene, V gene, CDR3 DNA, CDR3 protein. A D gene is named only where the DNA matches it firmly. The size entry is marked missing in some rows and otherwise reads once, few, many or a size class.

d_gene: NA
abundance: NA
j_gene: TRBJ2-7
v_gene: TRBV7-9
CDR3nt: TGTGCCAGCAGCACAGGGACCAGGGAGGTCTACGAGCAGTACTTC
CDR3aa: CASSTGTREVYEQYF

d_gene: TRBD1
abundance: NA
j_gene: TRBJ2-5
v_gene: TRBV5-1
CDR3nt: TGCGCCAGCAGCTTGGTTGGGACAGGGGTACAAGAGACCCAGTACTTC
CDR3aa: CASSLVGTGVQETQYF

d_gene: NA
abundance: many
j_gene: TRBJ2-1
v_gene: TRBV20-1
CDR3nt: TGCAGTGCTAGAGACGGTGAGCGGGGACAGGCCTACAATGAGCAGTTCTTC
CDR3aa: CSARDGERGQAYNEQFF

d_gene: TRBD2
abundance: few
j_gene: TRBJ2-3
v_gene: TRBV5-1
CDR3nt: TGCGCCAGCAGCCCCCGGCGGGGGTCCGATACGCAGTATTTT
CDR3aa: CASSPRRGSDTQYF

d_gene: TRBD2
abundance: few
j_gene: TRBJ2-1
v_gene: TRBV4-1
CDR3nt: TGCGCCAGCAGCCTAGAACCCCCGGGACTAGCGGGGAATGAGCAGTTCTTC
CDR3aa: CASSLEPPGLAGNEQFF

d_gene: NA
abundance: many
j_gene: TRBJ2-5
v_gene: TRBV4-1
CDR3nt: TGCGCCAGCAGCAACCCTTTACAAGAGACCCAGTACTTC
CDR3aa: CASSNPLQETQYF

d_gene: NA
abundance: NA
j_gene: TRBJ2-3
v_gene: TRBV10-3
CDR3nt: TGTGCCATCAGGGAGGGGCCTAGCACAGATACGCAGTATTTT
CDR3aa: CAIREGPSTDTQYF

d_gene: NA
abundance: NA
j_gene: TRBJ1-2
v_gene: TRBV12-3/TRBV12-4
CDR3nt: TGTGCCAGCAGTTTTCCTCCCCTCAGGGACGGCTACACCTTC
CDR3aa: CASSFPPLRDGYTF

d_gene: NA
abundance: few
j_gene: TRBJ2-3
v_gene: TRBV9
CDR3nt: TGTGCCAGCAGCGTATCGGGTCGGGGCACAGATACGCAGTATTTT
CDR3aa: CASSVSGRGTDTQYF

d_gene: NA
abundance: few
j_gene: TRBJ2-2
v_gene: TRBV6-2/TRBV6-3
CDR3nt: TGTGCCAGCAGTTACGCCCGCGTTTCGAACACCGGGGAGCTGTTTTTT
CDR3aa: CASSYARVSNTGELFF

d_gene: NA
abundance: NA
j_gene: TRBJ1-1
v_gene: TRBV20-1
CDR3nt: TGCAGTGCTACTTACGGACGGGGGTACACTGAAGCTTTCTTT
CDR3aa: CSATYGRGYTEAFF

d_gene: TRBD1
abundance: few
j_gene: TRBJ1-4
v_gene: TRBV12-3/TRBV12-4
CDR3nt: TGTGCCAGCAGCCTAGGGGGACAGGGTGAAAAACTGTTTTTT
CDR3aa: CASSLGGQGEKLFF

d_gene: TRBD1
abundance: many
j_gene: TRBJ1-4
v_gene: TRBV7-9
CDR3nt: TGTGCCAGCAGCTTCTTCACAGGGGGCAATGTTTCAACTAATGAAAAACTGTTTTTT
CDR3aa: CASSFFTGGNVSTNEKLFF

d_gene: NA
abundance: few
j_gene: TRBJ2-7
v_gene: TRBV4-2
CDR3nt: TGTGCCAGCAGCCAAGATAAGGAGGGGTATACCTACGAGCAGTACTTC
CDR3aa: CASSQDKEGYTYEQYF

d_gene: NA
abundance: NA
j_gene: TRBJ2-5
v_gene: TRBV6-5
CDR3nt: TGTGCCAGCAAACCAAGGGGGTACCAAGAGACCCAGTACTTC
CDR3aa: CASKPRGYQETQYF

d_gene: NA
abundance: NA
j_gene: TRBJ1-4
v_gene: TRBV4-3
CDR3nt: TGCGCCAGCAGCCTGGACGGGTTAGGTGAAAAACTGTTTTTT
CDR3aa: CASSLDGLGEKLFF